Presented here are 5 T cell receptor beta chains from one specimen sequenced in a study of blood T cell repertoires in COVID-19. Assay used: immunoSEQ multiplex PCR; TCRdb lists only in-frame clones, some missing. The repertoire holds some 190,000 clones, with approximately 80% as singletons. What was sequenced was PBMCs or T cells enriched from blood (not recorded which). All receptors derive from a man in his thirties or forties with acute COVID-19.

The chain combines TRBV14 with TRBJ1-6; D unclear. Germline V gene sequence: CDR1 SGHDN, CDR2 FVKESK. V shed 0 bases and J shed 10 bases, with 16 bases lying between them. The CDR3 totals 16 residues. CDR3 DNA: TGTGCCAGCAGCCAAGAGGGCCGGGATGGAGGATCACCCCTCCACTTT. It is translated as CASSQEGRDGGSPLHF.

The V and J genes are TRBV5-5 and TRBJ1-2; D is uncertain. Per the germline V gene, CDR1 is SGHKS and CDR2 is YYEKEE (reference sequence). Trimming pared 0 bases from V and 8 bases from J, leaving 20 bases between. This CDR3 spans 16 amino acids. The CDR3 DNA reads as TGTGCCAGCAGCTTGGCCCCCGGGAGGGTCCTCGGCGGCTACACCTTC. Protein: CASSLAPGRVLGGYTF. The whole variable domain, filled in from reference TRBV5-5 and TRBJ1-2, reads DAGVTQSPTHLIKTRGQQVTLRCSPISGHKSVSWYQQVLGQGPQFIFQYYEKEERGRGNFPDRFSARQFPNYSSELNVNALLLGDSALYLCASSLAPGRVLGGYTFGSGTRLTVV.

The chain couples TRBV7-9 to TRBJ2-2; 7 nucleotides agree with TRBD1. Germline CDR1 reads SEHNR; CDR2 reads FQNEAQ (reference sequence). This CDR3 region has 19 residues. Germline trimming cut 1 base from V and 3 bases from J; bases unmatched to any gene: 14. The CDR3 is CASSLDWDSKLGYTGELFF. The CDR3 region has the DNA TGTGCCAGCAGCTTAGACTGGGACAGTAAATTAGGTTACACCGGGGAGCTGTTTTTT.

The CDR3 here is CASSGWDRRGGYTF. CDR3 nucleotides: TGTGCCAGCAGCGGATGGGACCGGCGGGGCGGCTACACCTTC. V is TRBV6-5 and J is TRBJ1-2, with D perhaps TRBD1 (5 bases). The CDR3 extends over 14 amino acids. V lost 6 bases and J 8 bases, leaving 19 bases between the germline ends. The germline gives CDR1 MNHEY, CDR2 SVGAGI.

This chain connects TRBV5-1 to TRBJ1-4, with D unclear. The V end was cut by 4 bases, the J end by 1 base, with 11 bases between. Germline V lookup: CDR1 SGHRS, CDR2 YFSETQ. There are 15 residues in the CDR3. This CDR3 is CASSGTAVTNEKLFF. The CDR3 nucleotides read TGCGCCAGCAGCGGAACAGCAGTAACTAATGAAAAACTGTTTTTT.